A selection of T cell receptor beta chains follows, all from one sample in a study of T cell responses to AZD1222 COVID-19 vaccine. The data were produced by immunoSEQ multiplex PCR, yet TCRdb's version contains in-frame clones alone and is incomplete. The table has 150,000 or so clones, roughly 94% seen once. The sequenced sample was peripheral blood, obtained on day 0 of AZD1222 vaccination. Every receptor here comes from an adult in good health. Both conserved end residues are part of each CDR3.

v_call cdr3_aa
TRBV28 CASSSDAQSGPPDYEQYF
TRBV9 CASSVGGTRGLYNEQFF
TRBV6-4 CASSDGDHDTQYF
TRBV12-5 CASGLSDHGNQPQHF
TRBV5-5 CASSREGQGGQPQHF
TRBV6-4 CASSSTGATNEKLFF
TRBV14 CASSQLQANYGYTF
TRBV2 CASTQDRNTEAFF
TRBV29-1 CSVVPGGSTGELFF
TRBV4-1 CASSQDSVWLAGVAVNNEQFF
TRBV28 CASRSDGPNTEAFF
TRBV6-5 CASSRTGGIRGYTF
TRBV11-2 CASSLVREMGGGYTF
TRBV29-1 CSVLPRTNTGELFF
TRBV6-5 CASSDSLEGEAFF
TRBV11-2 CASSLGGSGSGGPGELFF
TRBV5-1 CASSLDAREQYF
TRBV28 CASSSDAGRYSPLHF
TRBV4-2 CASSQGRLAGDSYEQYF
TRBV6-1 CASSETLSTTEAFF
TRBV4-1 CASRKGGQGARGDYGYTF
TRBV2 CASRRTTSGSSDTQYF
TRBV6-5 CAAGQAPYGYTF
TRBV5-1 CASSLEGARTEAFF
TRBV2 CASSDGSGGGRPQHF
TRBV19 CASSSPKTGNNSPLHF
TRBV5-1 CASSLSGSSYEQYF
TRBV7-9 CASSLGAVITYEQYF
TRBV6-1 CASSEGGTGHEKLFF
TRBV7-8 CASTPYRVLPTGRPSGNTIYF
TRBV5-1 CASSLGLAGGHNEQFF
TRBV6-4 CASRGGLTEAFF
TRBV28 CASSLIADPQDTQYF
TRBV9 CASSVAGNTEAFF
TRBV6-5 CASKTGKSYEQYF
TRBV6-5 CASIQVRGGEQFF
TRBV6-5 CASSYSRRETQYF
TRBV5-4 CASSLGGTASSYEQYF
TRBV19 CASSTARGRGSQPQHF
TRBV11-1 CASSLARGTDTQYF
TRBV30 CAWSVQGANEQYF
TRBV10-3 CAISESGAGTGTSPLHF
TRBV11-2 CASSLGPQGESSNQPQHF
TRBV7-9 CASSYGTNYGYTF
TRBV5-6 CASSTRRTQVHEQYF
TRBV19 CASSGSGNTEAFF
TRBV7-8 CASSLITTYGYTF
TRBV7-9 CASKFPAANTEAFF
TRBV24-1 CATSPTANTGELFF
TRBV28 CASTQRDEQFF
TRBV5-4 CASSLNQGSYEQYF
TRBV6-1 CASSEALGGTDTQYF
TRBV27 CASSFVAVGEQFF
TRBV24-1 CATSVTGETQYF
TRBV14 CASSQVANTEAFF
TRBV6-1 CASSEAWRLNTEAFF